This T cell receptor beta chain was observed in a study of siplizumab effects on memory and regulatory T cells. Overall study findings and caveats: On average, about 69% of mappable alloreactive CD4+ clones were Treg-derived under siplizumab, against about 29% in controls. Naive T cells, seemingly more diverse than memory cells, seemed major alloresponse contributors.

In its sample, this clone was seen once. The antigen remains undetermined. TCR templates, roughly 96,000 per sample, were assayed. Sequenced by immunoSEQ multiplex PCR; TCRdb stores in-frame clones only, minus some. The sample lists about 100,000 clones, 92% occurring once. The receptor's source is a human donor in good health. The specimen was non-Treg CD4+ T cells sorted from blood.

The CDR3 region is CASSYLAGSYNEQFF. For the CDR3, the DNA is TGTGCCAGCAGTTACCTAGCGGGCTCCTACAATGAGCAGTTCTTC. The gene calls are TRBV11-3 and TRBJ2-1; 8 positions agree with TRBD2. With V trimmed by 6 bases and J by 0 bases, 4 bases remained unmatched. CDR1 is SGHNT, CDR2 YENEEA, per germline. There are 15 residues in the CDR3.